The 32 T cell receptor beta chains below come from one sample, sequenced in a study of blood T cell repertoires in COVID-19. Libraries were prepared by immunoSEQ multiplex PCR; TCRdb keeps only in-frame clonotypes and omits some of them. The repertoire includes about 33,000 clones, 65% to 90% of them detected once, and 10% to 15% sits in the top ten. Input material: peripheral blood. These receptors all stem from a human donor in a cohort sampled during active COVID-19.

CDR3 amino acids: CASSNDSGELFF. The DNA of the CDR3 is TGTGCCAGCAGTAACGACAGCGGGGAGCTGTTTTTT. This chain joins TRBV6-5 and TRBJ2-2; maybe TRBD1 (5 bases). This CDR3 comprises 12 residues. Germline V CDR1 and CDR2: MNHEY, SVGAGI. Between the trimmed V and J ends, which lost 5 bases and 7 bases, there was a span of 8 bases.

The V call is TRBV6-5, the J call TRBJ2-1, with TRBD2 identical over 9 bases. V shed 8 bases, J shed 1 base, and the junction held 3 bases outside the gene matches. Germline values: CDR1 MNHEY, CDR2 SVGAGI. The CDR3 totals 14 residues. CDR3 sequence (DNA): TGTGCCAGCCGTAGCGGGGGTTCCTACAATGAGCAGTTCTTC. Its protein is CASRSGGSYNEQFF.

This clone appeared once. The chain is built from TRBV4-2 and TRBJ2-5; 7 bases map to TRBD2. The V and J ends lost 0 bases and 4 bases, in that order; junction bases with no gene match: 8. Germline V gene data show CDR1 as LGHNA and CDR2 as YNFKEQ. The CDR3 has 16 residues. CDR3 coding DNA: TGTGCCAGCAGCCAAGATTCGGGCGGGGGTACAGAGACCCAGTACTTC. Amino acids: CASSQDSGGGTETQYF.

In this sample, this clone turned up a few times. The chain carries TRBV19 and TRBJ2-5; 16 positions agree with TRBD2. Germline-derived CDR1 and CDR2 are LNHDA and SQIVND (reference sequence). The CDR3 contains 19 residues. Trimming removed 5 bases from V and 5 bases from J; junction bases left unmatched: 14. This CDR3 is CASSGPPGTSGGVRETQYF. The CDR3 region has the DNA TGTGCCAGTAGTGGCCCTCCCGGGACTAGCGGGGGGGTCCGGGAGACCCAGTACTTC.

This clone occurred a few times. The chain uses TRBV19 and TRBJ2-1; the match to TRBD1 covers 10 bases. The length of the CDR3 is 15 residues. In germline, CDR1 is LNHDA, CDR2 SQIVND (reference sequence). The ends lost 4 bases at V and 7 bases at J; junction bases unmatched: 7. Here the CDR3 reads CASSTGQGGSNEQFF. CDR3 DNA: TGTGCCAGTAGTACCGGACAGGGGGGGAGTAATGAGCAGTTCTTC.

The chain joins TRBV4-3 to TRBJ2-3; D remains ambiguous. Germline V gene lookup returns CDR1 LGHNA and CDR2 YSLEER. The CDR3 sequence is 14 residues long. V was shortened by 3 bases and J by 1 base, with 8 bases between the two germline ends. CDR3 coding DNA: TGCGCCAGCAGCCATGAGATGGGCACAGATACGCAGTATTTT. This translates into CASSHEMGTDTQYF.

The chain links TRBV28 to TRBJ1-3; D remains ambiguous. The CDR3 is 16 residues long. Trimming stripped 5 bases from V and 0 bases from J, with 14 bases between. Germline V gene sequence: CDR1 MDHEN, CDR2 SYDVKM. In nucleotides, the CDR3 is TGTGCCAGCAGTCCCGGACTGATTCTCTCTGGAAACACCATATATTTT. Its protein product is CASSPGLILSGNTIYF. Full variable domain (remainder filled in from reference TRBV28 and TRBJ1-3): DVKVTQSSRYLVKRTGEKVFLECVQDMDHENMFWYRQDPGLGLRLIYFSYDVKMKEKGDIPEGYSVSREKKERFSLILESASTNQTSMYLCASSPGLILSGNTIYFGEGSWLTVV.

The chain is built from TRBV6-5 and TRBJ2-3, with 11 positions matching TRBD2. CDR1 is MNHEY and CDR2 is SVGAGI in the germline V gene. After removal of 0 bases from V and 3 bases from J, the junction contained 2 bases not matched to a gene. The CDR3 spans 16 residues. CDR3 sequence reads: CASSYSSGGATDTQYF. The DNA for the CDR3 is TGTGCCAGCAGTTACTCTAGCGGGGGGGCGACAGATACGCAGTATTTT.

This clone was counted between two and nine times. V usage is TRBV7-8 and J usage is TRBJ2-5, with TRBD1 identical over 7 bases. The CDR3 is made up of 15 amino acids. The junction had 10 bases not matched to a gene; V was cut back by 5 bases and J by 4 bases. Germline V gene sequence: CDR1 SGHVS, CDR2 FQNEAQ. CDR3 bases: TGTGCCAGCAGCCCGCAGACAGGGTACGGAGAGACCCAGTACTTC. Translating gives CASSPQTGYGETQYF.

Only one count was recorded for this clone. The V and J genes are TRBV5-4 and TRBJ1-6; D is possibly TRBD1 (5 bases). CDR3 length: 16 amino acids. Between the trimmed V and J ends, which lost 5 bases and 3 bases, there was a span of 15 bases. Germline values: CDR1 SGHNT, CDR2 YYREEE (reference sequence). CDR3 protein: CASRDIAGGYNSPLHF. In DNA form, the CDR3 reads TGTGCCAGCAGGGACATCGCGGGGGGCTATAATTCACCCCTCCACTTT.

The rearrangement links TRBV27 to TRBJ2-5; TRBD2 aligns across 8 bases. Germline V gives CDR1 MNHEY, CDR2 SMNVEV (reference sequence). The J segment lost 5 bases and the V segment lost 0 bases, leaving 8 bases of the junction unmatched. The CDR3 contains 16 residues. CDR3 DNA sequence: TGTGCCAGCAGTTTATCATATCACAGCGGGGGTGAGACCCAGTACTTC. Its protein is CASSLSYHSGGETQYF.

The chain has TRBV7-9 and TRBJ2-5; 9 bases are a match to TRBD2. The CDR3 contains 13 residues. The ends lost 11 bases at V and 4 bases at J; junction bases unmatched: 8. The germline V gene encodes CDR1 SEHNR and CDR2 FQNEAQ (reference sequence). This CDR3 reads CAYTGLAAETQYF. The CDR3 nucleotides read TGTGCCTATACGGGACTAGCAGCAGAGACCCAGTACTTC.

The chain employs TRBV3-1 (or the pseudogene TRBV3-2) and TRBJ2-5; perhaps TRBD2 as D (6 bases). Trimming took 3 bases from V and 0 from J, leaving 26 bases between them. The CDR3 contains 20 residues. Germline CDR1 is LGHDT and CDR2 is YNNKEL (reference sequence). The CDR3 DNA follows: TGTGCCAGCAGCCAGGGTCCGGGACTCACGATTTGGGGAAACCAAGAGACCCAGTACTTC. The encoded protein is CASSQGPGLTIWGNQETQYF.

V gene TRBV19 combines with J gene TRBJ1-2, with a possible D match to TRBD1 (5 bases). Germline CDR1 reads LNHDA; CDR2 reads SQIVND (reference sequence). The germline V and J ends were trimmed by 2 bases and 4 bases, with 17 bases remaining between them. The CDR3 consists of 16 residues. CDR3 sequence reads: CASSISSQTASYGYTF. The DNA for the CDR3 is TGTGCCAGTAGTATATCATCCCAGACAGCGAGCTATGGCTACACCTTC.

This rearrangement joins TRBV5-5 to TRBJ1-1, with 8 nucleotides matching TRBD1. CDR3 length equals 15 residues. Trimming removed 0 bases from V and 4 bases from J; junction bases left unmatched: 5. From germline, CDR1 is SGHKS and CDR2 YYEKEE (reference sequence). CDR3 protein: CASSLVTQGVTEAFF. Here the CDR3 DNA reads TGTGCCAGCAGCTTGGTAACACAGGGGGTCACTGAAGCTTTCTTT.

This clone has just a few counts. DNA for the CDR3: TGTGCCAGCAGCCTGGGACTAGCGGGGGGCTACAATGAGCAGTTCTTC. Its translation is CASSLGLAGGYNEQFF. This chain connects TRBV7-3 to TRBJ2-1; TRBD2 matches 15 bases. The CDR3 contains 16 residues. Trimming cost V 5 bases and J 3 bases; bases outside gene matches: 2. Per the germline V gene, CDR1 is SGHTA and CDR2 is FQGTGA.

CDR3 sequence (DNA): TGTGCCATCAGTGACGAACTTCGACTAGCGGGTTACAATGAGCAGTTCTTC. Its translation: CAISDELRLAGYNEQFF. The chain employs TRBV10-3 and TRBJ2-1; TRBD2 matches at 10 bases. The trim removed 3 bases at V and 4 bases at J, leaving 9 bases unmatched. This CDR3 spans 17 amino acids. CDR1 and CDR2 (germline): ENHRY, SYGVKD.

This chain joins TRBV7-9 and TRBJ2-3; maybe TRBD1 (7 bases). This CDR3 has 18 amino acids. The ends were cut back, 4 bases at V and 2 bases at J, with 22 bases in the middle. Per germline, CDR1 SEHNR and CDR2 FQNEAQ (reference sequence). CDR3 sequence (DNA): TGTGCCAGCAGCTCCCGTCGTGGGCAGGGGGGTCCCACAGATACGCAGTATTTT. Protein: CASSSRRGQGGPTDTQYF. Looking up the rest from reference TRBV7-9 and TRBJ2-3 gives the full variable domain: DTGVSQNPRHKITKRGQNVTFRCDPISEHNRLYWYRQTLGQGPEFLTYFQNEAQLEKSRLLSDRFSAERPKGSFSTLEIQRTEQGDSAMYLCASSSRRGQGGPTDTQYFGPGTRLTVL.

V is TRBV11-2 and J is TRBJ2-7; D call uncertain. The CDR3 totals 16 residues. Per the germline V gene, CDR1 is SGHAT and CDR2 is FQNNGV. Trimming pared 0 bases from V and 5 bases from J, leaving 17 bases between. CDR3 region: CASSLDPSVRLDEQYF. The CDR3 DNA sequence: TGTGCCAGCAGCTTAGATCCGAGCGTTCGACTCGACGAGCAGTACTTC.

The chain couples TRBV5-4 to TRBJ2-6; 9 bases align to TRBD1. Unmatched junction bases numbered 7, after V lost 5 bases and J lost 1 base. The CDR3 totals 17 residues. CDR1 and CDR2 (germline): SGHNT, YYREEE (reference sequence). CDR3 in amino acids: CASSRTGGGSGANVLTF. The CDR3 region has the DNA TGTGCCAGCAGTCGAACAGGGGGCGGGTCTGGGGCCAACGTCCTGACTTTC.

The sample holds one count of this clone. This chain's CDR3 is CASSLRDRGYTEAFF. The CDR3 DNA is TGTGCCAGCAGTTTGCGTGACAGGGGTTATACTGAAGCTTTCTTT. This chain uses TRBV27 with TRBJ1-1; 8 positions match TRBD1. The CDR3 is 15 amino acids. The germline V gene encodes CDR1 MNHEY and CDR2 SMNVEV (reference sequence). Germline trimming cut 3 bases from V and 5 bases from J; bases unmatched to any gene: 8.

This rearrangement joins TRBV27 to TRBJ1-1; D unresolved. CDR1 is MNHEY, CDR2 SMNVEV, per germline (reference sequence). The ends were cut back, 8 bases at V and 1 base at J, with 17 bases in the middle. The CDR3 loop spans 15 amino acids. The CDR3 DNA is TGTGCCAGCCGCAGCGGACTGGCGGGGAACACTGAAGCTTTCTTT. Translation: CASRSGLAGNTEAFF.

This clone was found a few times. The chain links TRBV2 to TRBJ1-2; D gene unclear. V shed 2 bases and J shed 0 bases, with 10 bases lying between them. The CDR3 runs 15 residues. Looked up from germline, CDR1 is SNHLY and CDR2 is FYNNEI. In DNA form, the CDR3 reads TGTGCCAGCAGTGAAAGTGGGCTAACTAACTATGGCTACACCTTC. This codes for CASSESGLTNYGYTF.

The chain couples TRBV11-2 to TRBJ2-5, with 7 bases aligning to TRBD2. From germline, CDR1 is SGHAT and CDR2 FQNNGV. The J segment lost 2 bases and the V segment lost 2 bases, leaving 5 bases of the junction unmatched. The CDR3 has 15 amino acids. CDR3 sequence (DNA): TGTGCCAGCAGCTTAACTCCGCGGGGGCAAGAGACCCAGTACTTC. Protein product: CASSLTPRGQETQYF.

The rearrangement uses TRBV6-5 and TRBJ2-2; D is uncertain. The V end was cut by 6 bases, the J end by 4 bases, with 6 bases between. CDR1 and CDR2 (germline): MNHEY, SVGAGI. The CDR3 contains 12 residues. In nucleotides, the CDR3 is TGTGCCAGCAGCCTTATCACCGGGGAGCTGTTTTTT. The encoded protein is CASSLITGELFF.

This rearrangement joins TRBV2 to TRBJ2-7; 7 bases agree with TRBD1. The CDR3 is 16 amino acids. The V segment lost 6 bases and the J segment 4 bases; nucleotides outside the gene matches: 15. The germline V gene encodes CDR1 SNHLY and CDR2 FYNNEI. The CDR3 region is CASRDLGQDYDYEQYF. In DNA, the CDR3 is TGTGCCAGCAGGGACCTAGGACAGGATTACGATTACGAGCAGTACTTC.

The V and J genes are TRBV7-2 and TRBJ2-7; D possibly corresponds to TRBD1 (6 bases). The V gene's germline CDR1 is SGHTA and CDR2 FQGNSA. The V gene lost 7 bases and the J gene lost 4 bases, with 14 bases spanning the gap. CDR3 length: 13 amino acids. CDR3 protein: CASNQGPGYEQYF. Written as DNA, the CDR3 is TGTGCCAGCAATCAGGGGCCAGGATACGAGCAGTACTTC.

This clone was seen just once. V gene TRBV7-8 combines with J gene TRBJ2-1; 13 positions match TRBD2. In germline, CDR1 is SGHVS, CDR2 FQNEAQ. CDR3 length: 15 residues. V shed 5 bases, J shed 8 bases, and the junction held 6 bases outside the gene matches. The CDR3: CASSELAGGPHEQFF. CDR3 DNA sequence: TGTGCCAGCAGCGAACTAGCGGGGGGGCCTCATGAGCAGTTCTTC.

The rearrangement uses TRBV10-3 and TRBJ1-1; 8 bases fit TRBD1. V trimming: 2 bases; J trimming: 10 bases; junction bases outside the gene matches: 12. The CDR3 is 15 amino acids. In germline, CDR1 is ENHRY, CDR2 SYGVKD. DNA of the CDR3: TGTGCCATCAGTGAGAAGGAGCAGGGGGCGGCGGGAGCTTTCTTT. Its translation: CAISEKEQGAAGAFF.

By sample fraction, this clone is large. The V call is TRBV6-5, the J call TRBJ1-5; weak D call: TRBD1 (6 bases). Trimming cost V 4 bases and J 7 bases, with 11 bases left between them. The germline V gene has CDR1 MNHEY and CDR2 SVGAGI. This CDR3 is 13 amino acids long. The CDR3 spells CASSFQGSQPQHF. CDR3 nucleotide sequence: TGTGCCAGCAGTTTTCAGGGGAGCCAGCCCCAGCATTTT.

In this sample, this clone turned up a few times. The V and J genes are TRBV7-9 and TRBJ2-5; D perhaps matches TRBD1 (6 bases). This CDR3 comprises 13 residues. V shed 5 bases and J shed 3 bases, with 10 bases lying between them. The V gene's germline CDR1 is SEHNR and CDR2 FQNEAQ (reference sequence). CDR3 residues: CASSLDRKETQYF. DNA of the CDR3: TGTGCCAGCAGCCTTGACAGGAAAGAGACCCAGTACTTC.

This clone showed up just once. The chain has TRBV6-5 and TRBJ1-2, with 8 positions matching TRBD1. Germline CDR1 is MNHEY and CDR2 is SVGAGI. This CDR3 is 14 amino acids long. Trimming cost V 7 bases and J 7 bases; bases outside gene matches: 11. The CDR3 reads CASMAPAGTGGYTF. The CDR3 DNA reads as TGTGCCAGCATGGCCCCGGCGGGGACAGGTGGCTACACCTTC.